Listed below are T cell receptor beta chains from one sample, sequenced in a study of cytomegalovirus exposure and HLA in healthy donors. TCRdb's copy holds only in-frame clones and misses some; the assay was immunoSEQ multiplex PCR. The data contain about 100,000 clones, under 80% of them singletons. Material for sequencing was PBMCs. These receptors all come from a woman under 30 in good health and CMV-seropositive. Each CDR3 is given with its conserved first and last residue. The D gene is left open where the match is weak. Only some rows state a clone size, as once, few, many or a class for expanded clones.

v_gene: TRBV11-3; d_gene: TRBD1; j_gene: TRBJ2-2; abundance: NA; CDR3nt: TGTGCCAGCAGCTCCGGGACAGGGGGCACCGGGGAGCTGTTTTTT; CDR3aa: CASSSGTGGTGELFF
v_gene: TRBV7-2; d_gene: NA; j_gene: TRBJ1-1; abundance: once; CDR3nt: TGTGCCAGCAGCGTCCACAGGGCTGAAGCTTTCTTT; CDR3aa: CASSVHRAEAFF
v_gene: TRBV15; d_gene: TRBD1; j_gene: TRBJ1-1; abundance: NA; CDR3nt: TGTGCCACCAGCAGAGGGGACAGGGCGAACACTGAAGCTTTCTTT; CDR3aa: CATSRGDRANTEAFF
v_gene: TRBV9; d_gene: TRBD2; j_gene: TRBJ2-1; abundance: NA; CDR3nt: TGTGCCAGCAGCGTAGAACTAGCGGGAGGATCGAGCTCCTACAATGAGCAGTTCTTC; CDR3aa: CASSVELAGGSSSYNEQFF
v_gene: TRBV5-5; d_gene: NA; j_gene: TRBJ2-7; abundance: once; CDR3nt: TGTGCCAGCAGCTTGGCTTCCTACGAGCAGTACTTC; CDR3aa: CASSLASYEQYF
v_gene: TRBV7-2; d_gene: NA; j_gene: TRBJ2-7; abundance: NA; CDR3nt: TGTGCCAGCAGCTTAGAAGCGTCCTCCTACGAGCAGTACTTC; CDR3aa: CASSLEASSYEQYF
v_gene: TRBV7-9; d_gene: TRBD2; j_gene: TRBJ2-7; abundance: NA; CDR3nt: TGTGCCAGCAGTTCTAGCGGGAGAGGCGACGAGCAGTACTTC; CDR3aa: CASSSSGRGDEQYF
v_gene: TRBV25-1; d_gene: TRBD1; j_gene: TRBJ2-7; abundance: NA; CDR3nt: TGTGCCAGCAGTGAATTTGGGCAGGGGGCCTCCTACGAGCAGTACTTC; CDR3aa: CASSEFGQGASYEQYF
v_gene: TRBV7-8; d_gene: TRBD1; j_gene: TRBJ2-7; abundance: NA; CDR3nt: TGTGCCAGCAGTTACGGCTGGGGGACAGGCAACTCCTACGAGCAGTACTTC; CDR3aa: CASSYGWGTGNSYEQYF
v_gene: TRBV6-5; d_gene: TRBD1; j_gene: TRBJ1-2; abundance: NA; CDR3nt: TGTGCCAGCAGTTACCTCCAGGGGGGCAACTATGGCTACACCTTC; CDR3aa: CASSYLQGGNYGYTF
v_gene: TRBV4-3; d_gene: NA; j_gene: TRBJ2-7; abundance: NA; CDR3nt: TGCGCCAGCAGCCAAGACCGCCAGGATCTCCCAGGCGAAGGCTCCTACGAGCAGTACTTC; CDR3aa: CASSQDRQDLPGEGSYEQYF
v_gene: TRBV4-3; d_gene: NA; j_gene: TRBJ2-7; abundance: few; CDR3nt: TGCGCCAGCAGCCAAGAATCCAGGGTGCCTGGGAACGAGCAGTACTTC; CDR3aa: CASSQESRVPGNEQYF
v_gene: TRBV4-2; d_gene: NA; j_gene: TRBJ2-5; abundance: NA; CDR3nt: TGTGCCAGCAGCCTCGATCGGGGGACCCAGTACTTC; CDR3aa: CASSLDRGTQYF
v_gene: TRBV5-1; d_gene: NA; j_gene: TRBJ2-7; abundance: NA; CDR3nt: TGCGCCAGCAGCTCGGACGGGAGCTCCTACGAGCAGTACTTC; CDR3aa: CASSSDGSSYEQYF
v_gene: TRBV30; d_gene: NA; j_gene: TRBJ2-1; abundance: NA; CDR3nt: TGTGCCTGGAGTCCTAGTCTTTCCTACAATGAGCAGTTCTTC; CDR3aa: CAWSPSLSYNEQFF
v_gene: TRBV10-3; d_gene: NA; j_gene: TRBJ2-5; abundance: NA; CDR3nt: TGTGCCATCAGTGAACAGGAAGAGACCCAGTACTTC; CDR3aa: CAISEQEETQYF
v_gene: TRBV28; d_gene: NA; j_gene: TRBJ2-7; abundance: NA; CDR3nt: TGTGCCAGCAGTCGTTTCAGGCAGTACTTC; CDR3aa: CASSRFRQYF
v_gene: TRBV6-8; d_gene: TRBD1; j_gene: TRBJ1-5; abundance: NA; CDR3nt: TGTGCCAGCAGGCCGACAGGGAATCAGCCCCAGCATTTT; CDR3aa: CASRPTGNQPQHF
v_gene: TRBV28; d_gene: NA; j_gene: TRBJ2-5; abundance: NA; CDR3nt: TGTGCCAGCAGTCCTCCCCAGGGTAGTGAAGAGACCCAGTACTTC; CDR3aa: CASSPPQGSEETQYF
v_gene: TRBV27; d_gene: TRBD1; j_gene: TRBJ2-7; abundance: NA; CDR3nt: TGTGCCAGCAGTCTACACATGGGACAGGGGGCTGAGTACGAGCAGTACTTC; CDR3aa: CASSLHMGQGAEYEQYF
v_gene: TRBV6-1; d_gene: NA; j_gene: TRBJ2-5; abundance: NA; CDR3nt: TGTGCCAGCAGTGAAGCGGGCCTGGAGACCCAGTACTTC; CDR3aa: CASSEAGLETQYF
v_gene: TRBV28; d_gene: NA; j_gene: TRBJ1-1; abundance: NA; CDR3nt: TGTGCCAGCAGTGGCAGGGTGACTGAAGCTTTCTTT; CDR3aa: CASSGRVTEAFF
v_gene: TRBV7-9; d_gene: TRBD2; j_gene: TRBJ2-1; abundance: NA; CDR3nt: TGTGCCAGCAGCTCGTCGACTAGCGCGCTTTACAATGAGCAGTTCTTC; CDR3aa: CASSSSTSALYNEQFF
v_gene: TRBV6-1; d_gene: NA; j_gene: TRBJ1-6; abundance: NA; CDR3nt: TGTGCCAGCACCCAGACGGCAGGGGCCTCACCCCTCCACTTT; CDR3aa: CASTQTAGASPLHF
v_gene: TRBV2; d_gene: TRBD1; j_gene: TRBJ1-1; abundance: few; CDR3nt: TGTGCCAGCAGTGTCGACAGGGTCACTGAAGCTTTCTTT; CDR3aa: CASSVDRVTEAFF
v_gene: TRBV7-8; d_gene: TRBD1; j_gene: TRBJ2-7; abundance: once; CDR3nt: TGTGCCAGCAGCATACCCTTTCCGGGACAGTCCTACGAGCAGTACTTC; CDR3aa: CASSIPFPGQSYEQYF
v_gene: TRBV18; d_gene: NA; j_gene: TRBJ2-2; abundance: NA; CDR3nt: TGTGCCAGCTCACCACCGTCCAGGGGAAACACCGGGGAGCTGTTTTTT; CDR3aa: CASSPPSRGNTGELFF
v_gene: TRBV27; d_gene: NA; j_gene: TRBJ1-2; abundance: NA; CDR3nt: TGTGCCAGCAGTTCCATTTCTAACTATGGCTACACCTTC; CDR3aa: CASSSISNYGYTF
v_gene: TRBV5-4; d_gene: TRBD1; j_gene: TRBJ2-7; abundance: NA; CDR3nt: TGTGCCAGCAGCTGGACAGGGGCTGACGAGCAGTACTTC; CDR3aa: CASSWTGADEQYF
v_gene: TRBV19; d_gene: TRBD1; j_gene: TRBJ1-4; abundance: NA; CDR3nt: TGTGCCAGTAGTATTGGAGGCAGGGGGAATGAAAAACTGTTTTTT; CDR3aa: CASSIGGRGNEKLFF
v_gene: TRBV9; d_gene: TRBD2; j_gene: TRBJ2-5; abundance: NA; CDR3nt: TGTGCCAGCAGCGAGGCGGGGGGTGTGGAGACCCAGTACTTC; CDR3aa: CASSEAGGVETQYF
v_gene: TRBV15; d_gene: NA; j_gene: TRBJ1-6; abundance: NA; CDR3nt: TGTGCCACCAGCAAGCTGAGCTCACCCCTCCACTTT; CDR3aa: CATSKLSSPLHF
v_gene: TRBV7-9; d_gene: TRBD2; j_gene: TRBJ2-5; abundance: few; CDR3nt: TGTGCCAGCAGCTTCCCCCGGTTCGGGACTAGCGGCCCTGGGGAGACCCAGTACTTC; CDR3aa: CASSFPRFGTSGPGETQYF
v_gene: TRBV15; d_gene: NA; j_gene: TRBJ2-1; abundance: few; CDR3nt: TGTGCCACCAGCAGAGATCCCATGGGGCTAAGGGGACTCGGGAATGAGCAGTTCTTC; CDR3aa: CATSRDPMGLRGLGNEQFF